The 18 T cell receptor beta chains below were found in one sample sequenced in a study of blood T cell repertoires in COVID-19. Here immunoSEQ multiplex PCR was the method, and the copy in TCRdb shows in-frame clones only, minus some. The sample holds about 120,000 clones, around 84% seen once. The material sequenced was peripheral blood. These receptors were obtained from a man aged 35-49 years with acute or convalescent COVID-19.

The CDR3 is CASSLQGGETQYF. The CDR3 coding sequence is TGTGCCAGCAGTTTGCAGGGAGGAGAGACCCAGTACTTC. The chain has TRBV12-3 or TRBV12-4 and TRBJ2-5; D might be TRBD2 (6 bases). The CDR3 is made up of 13 amino acids. Trimming stripped 3 bases from V and 4 bases from J, with 9 bases between.

The chain has TRBV5-6 and TRBJ1-2; possible D gene TRBD1, 6 bases. Germline CDR1 reads SGHDT; CDR2 reads YYEEEE. With 6 bases removed from V and 5 bases from J, the gap between germline ends came to 20 bases. This CDR3 is 15 amino acids long. The CDR3 DNA reads TGTGCCAGCACCTATAAGGGGGACGTTCGATATGGCTACACCTTC. Its translation: CASTYKGDVRYGYTF.

The chain employs TRBV7-8 and TRBJ2-5; 8 nucleotides agree with TRBD2. With 2 bases clipped from V and 5 bases from J, the junction kept 4 bases outside the gene matches. CDR1 and CDR2 (germline): SGHVS, FQNEAQ. The CDR3 length is 14 residues. The CDR3 bases are TGTGCCAGCAGCTTACTAGCGGGCGCGGAGACCCAGTACTTC. Translated: CASSLLAGAETQYF. The whole variable domain, filled in from reference TRBV7-8 and TRBJ2-5, reads GAGVSQSPRYKVAKRGQDVALRCDPISGHVSLFWYQQALGQGPEFLTYFQNEAQLDKSGLPSDRFFAERPEGSVSTLKIQRTQQEDSAVYLCASSLLAGAETQYFGPGTRLLVL.

The rearrangement links TRBV29-1 to TRBJ2-2; maybe TRBD2 (5 bases). CDR1 SQVTM and CDR2 ANQGSEA come from the germline V gene. V was trimmed by 4 bases and J by 3 bases, leaving 9 bases between them. The CDR3 spans 13 residues. CDR3: CSVGGPDTGELFF. CDR3 coding DNA: TGCAGCGTTGGAGGGCCGGACACCGGGGAGCTGTTTTTT.

The chain is built from TRBV6-5 and TRBJ2-1; 9 nucleotides line up with TRBD1. The CDR3 runs to 14 residues. V shed 6 bases, J shed 3 bases, and the junction held 3 bases outside the gene matches. CDR1 is MNHEY, CDR2 SVGAGI, per germline. The CDR3 DNA reads TGTGCCAGCAGAAGGGACAGGGTCTACAATGAGCAGTTCTTC. Encoded protein: CASRRDRVYNEQFF.

This clone has only one observation. V gene TRBV5-1 combines with J gene TRBJ1-3; perhaps TRBD1 as D (5 bases). V dropped 0 bases and J dropped 4 bases, with 11 bases sitting between them. The CDR3 has 15 amino acids. Germline CDR1 SGHRS, CDR2 YFSETQ. CDR3 sequence reads: CASSLEGQRGNTIYF. The CDR3, as DNA: TGCGCCAGCAGCTTGGAGGGGCAGCGCGGAAACACCATATATTTT.

The chain is built from TRBV29-1 and TRBJ2-7; D is possibly TRBD2 (6 bases). V gave up 2 bases and J gave up 7 bases, with 18 bases separating them. There are 14 residues in the CDR3. CDR1 and CDR2 (germline): SQVTM, ANQGSEA. CDR3: CSVERGGPGKEQYF. In nucleotides, the CDR3 is TGCAGCGTTGAAAGGGGAGGCCCTGGGAAGGAGCAGTACTTC.

The V call is TRBV30, the J call TRBJ2-3; 12 bases line up with TRBD2. The CDR3 length is 17 residues. V gave up 0 bases and J gave up 2 bases; unmatched junction bases: 6. Per the germline V gene, CDR1 is GTSNPN and CDR2 is SVGIG (reference sequence). This chain's CDR3 is CAWSVPRLAGVTDTQYF. CDR3 DNA: TGTGCCTGGAGTGTACCCAGACTAGCGGGAGTCACAGATACGCAGTATTTT.

This chain connects TRBV6-5 to TRBJ1-2, with a tentative D call TRBD1 (6 bases). CDR3 length: 12 amino acids. Germline V gene data show CDR1 as MNHEY and CDR2 as SVGAGI. With 7 bases removed from V and 5 bases from J, the gap between germline ends came to 11 bases. The CDR3 region is CASNLRGYGYTF. CDR3 in DNA: TGTGCCAGCAACCTGAGGGGGTATGGCTACACCTTC.

The table lists this clone with a few counts. The chain carries TRBV29-1 and TRBJ1-5, with unresolved D. CDR3 length: 12 residues. CDR1 SQVTM and CDR2 ANQGSEA come from the germline V gene. Trimming removed 4 bases at V and 6 bases at J, with 10 bases between. CDR3 amino acids: CSVAETGQPQHF. As DNA, the CDR3 is TGCAGCGTTGCGGAGACGGGTCAGCCCCAGCATTTT. The full variable domain, its missing parts supplied by reference TRBV29-1 and TRBJ1-5, is SAVISQKPSRDICQRGTSLTIQCQVDSQVTMMFWYRQQPGQSLTLIATANQGSEATYESGFVIDKFPISRPNLTFSTLTVSNMSPEDSSIYLCSVAETGQPQHFGDGTRLSIL.

The chain uses TRBV6-5 and TRBJ1-6; maybe TRBD1 (5 bases). This CDR3 is 15 amino acids long. Trimming pared 2 bases from V and 10 bases from J, leaving 15 bases between. Germline V gene data show CDR1 as MNHEY and CDR2 as SVGAGI. The CDR3: CASSYVPTRGSPLHF. The CDR3 DNA is TGTGCCAGCAGTTACGTGCCCACCCGGGGGTCACCCCTCCACTTT.

The chain links TRBV4-2 to TRBJ2-7; the D is unclear. The germline V gene has CDR1 LGHNA and CDR2 YNFKEQ. The CDR3 spans 17 residues. The V gene lost 0 bases and the J gene lost 2 bases, with 17 bases spanning the gap. CDR3 DNA sequence: TGTGCCAGCAGCCAAGATGAAACTGACTTAGTCACCTACGAGCAGTACTTC. Its translation: CASSQDETDLVTYEQYF.

The chain is built from TRBV19 and TRBJ1-3; unclear D gene. CDR3 size: 13 residues. Germline lookup yields CDR1 LNHDA and CDR2 SQIVND (reference sequence). Trimming removed 6 bases at V and 0 bases at J, with 6 bases between. CDR3 region: CASSQVSGNTIYF. The CDR3 nucleotides read TGTGCCAGTAGCCAGGTCTCTGGAAACACCATATATTTT.

This clone was seen a few times. The J gene is TRBJ2-1, the V gene TRBV12-3 or TRBV12-4; D remains unclear. The CDR3 length is 12 residues. Trimming removed 6 bases from V and 6 bases from J, with 9 bases in between. CDR3 residues: CASRLPGNEQFF. The CDR3 DNA reads as TGTGCCAGCAGGTTACCCGGCAATGAGCAGTTCTTC.

This chain joins TRBV18 and TRBJ2-7; no firm D call. The CDR3 is 14 amino acids. Trimming stripped 0 bases from V and 7 bases from J, with 13 bases between. Germline CDR1 reads KGHSH; CDR2 reads LQKENI. The CDR3: CASSPPERLKEQYF. CDR3 nucleotides: TGTGCCAGCTCACCACCGGAGAGGTTGAAAGAGCAGTACTTC.

In this sample, this clone turned up a few times. V gene TRBV28 combines with J gene TRBJ2-2, with D tentatively TRBD1 (6 bases). Per the germline V gene, CDR1 is MDHEN and CDR2 is SYDVKM. The CDR3 is 13 residues long. The V end was cut by 8 bases, the J end by 5 bases, with 12 bases between. CDR3 bases: TGTGCCAGCGAGGGGGATGGAACCGGGGAGCTGTTTTTT. Its translation is CASEGDGTGELFF.

This clone showed up just once. The V and J genes are TRBV11-2 and TRBJ2-1; D is ambiguous. This CDR3 has 16 residues. Germline V CDR1 and CDR2: SGHAT, FQNNGV. V was trimmed by 5 bases and J by 0 bases, leaving 14 bases between them. CDR3 coding DNA: TGTGCCAGCAGCCCTCGGGTTGTTAGCTCCTACAATGAGCAGTTCTTC. Protein product: CASSPRVVSSYNEQFF.

The gene calls are TRBV11-2 and TRBJ2-1, with 15 bases identical to TRBD2. The CDR3 is 17 amino acids. The V segment lost 5 bases and the J segment 7 bases; nucleotides outside the gene matches: 9. CDR1 SGHAT and CDR2 FQNNGV come from the germline V gene. CDR3 sequence reads: CASSPGTSGGPGNEQFF. In nucleotides, the CDR3 is TGTGCCAGCAGCCCCGGGACTAGCGGGGGGCCAGGGAATGAGCAGTTCTTC.